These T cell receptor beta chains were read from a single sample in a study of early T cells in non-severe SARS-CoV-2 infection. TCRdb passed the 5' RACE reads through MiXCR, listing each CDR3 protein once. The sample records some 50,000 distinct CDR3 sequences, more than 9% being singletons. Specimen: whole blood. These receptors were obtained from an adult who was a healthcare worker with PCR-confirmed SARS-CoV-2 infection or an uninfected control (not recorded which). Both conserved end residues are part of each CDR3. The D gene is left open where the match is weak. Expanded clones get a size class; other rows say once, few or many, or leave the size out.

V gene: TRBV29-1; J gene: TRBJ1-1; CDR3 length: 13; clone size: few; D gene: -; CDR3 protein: CSAQTRADTEAFF; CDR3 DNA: TGCAGCGCCCAGACCCGGGCTGATACTGAAGCTTTCTTT
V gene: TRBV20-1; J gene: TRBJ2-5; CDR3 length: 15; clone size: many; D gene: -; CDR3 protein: CSARDLDGGLETQYF; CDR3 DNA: TGCAGTGCTAGAGATCTAGACGGGGGTCTCGAGACCCAGTACTTC
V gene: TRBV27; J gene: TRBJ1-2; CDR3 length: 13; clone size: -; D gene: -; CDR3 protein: CASSFREGYGYTF; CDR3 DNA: TGTGCCAGCAGTTTTAGGGAGGGCTATGGCTACACCTTC
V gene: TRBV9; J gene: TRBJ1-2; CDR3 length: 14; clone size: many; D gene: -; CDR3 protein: CASSVAGQGYGYTF; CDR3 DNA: TGTGCCAGCAGCGTAGCTGGGCAGGGTTATGGCTACACCTTC
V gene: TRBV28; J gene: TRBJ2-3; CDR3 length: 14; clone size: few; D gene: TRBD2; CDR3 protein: CASSPAGPKDTQYF; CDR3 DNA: TGTGCCAGCAGCCCAGCGGGACCTAAAGATACGCAGTATTTT
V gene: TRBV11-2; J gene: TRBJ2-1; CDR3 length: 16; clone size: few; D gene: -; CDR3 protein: CASSPHQVGLDNEQFF; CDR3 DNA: TGTGCCAGCAGCCCACACCAGGTAGGGTTAGACAATGAGCAGTTCTTC
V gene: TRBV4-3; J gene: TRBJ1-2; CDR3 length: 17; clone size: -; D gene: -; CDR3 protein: CASSQGPVGGSNYGYTF; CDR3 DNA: TGCGCCAGCAGCCAAGGGCCCGTCGGGGGCAGTAACTATGGCTACACCTTC
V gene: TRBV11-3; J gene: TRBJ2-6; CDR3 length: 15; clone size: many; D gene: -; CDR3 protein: CASSSHNSGANVLTF; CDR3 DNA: TGTGCCAGCAGCTCGCATAATTCTGGGGCCAACGTCCTGACTTTC
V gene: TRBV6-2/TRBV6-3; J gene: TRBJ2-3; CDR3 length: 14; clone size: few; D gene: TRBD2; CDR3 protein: CASRRAGVTDTQYF; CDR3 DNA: TGTGCCAGCAGAAGAGCGGGGGTAACAGATACGCAGTATTTT
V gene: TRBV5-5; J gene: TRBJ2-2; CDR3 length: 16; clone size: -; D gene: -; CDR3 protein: CASSPVWGANTGELFF; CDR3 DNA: TGTGCCAGCAGCCCAGTCTGGGGGGCGAACACCGGGGAGCTGTTTTTT
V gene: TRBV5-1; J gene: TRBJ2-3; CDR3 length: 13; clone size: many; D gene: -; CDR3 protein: CASSGAGADTQYF; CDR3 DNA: TGCGCCAGCAGCGGCGCAGGGGCTGATACGCAGTATTTT
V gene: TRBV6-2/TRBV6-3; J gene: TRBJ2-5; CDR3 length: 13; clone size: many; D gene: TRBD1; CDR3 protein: CASRDRVQETQYF; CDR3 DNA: TGTGCCAGCCGGGACAGGGTACAAGAGACCCAGTACTTC
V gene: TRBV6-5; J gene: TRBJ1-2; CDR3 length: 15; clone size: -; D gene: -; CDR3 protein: CASSYLLGAGYGYTF; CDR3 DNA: TGTGCCAGCAGTTACTTGTTAGGCGCCGGATATGGCTACACCTTC
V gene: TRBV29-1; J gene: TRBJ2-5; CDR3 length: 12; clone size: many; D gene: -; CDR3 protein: CSVHVGQETQYF; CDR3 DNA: TGCAGCGTTCACGTCGGCCAAGAGACCCAGTACTTC
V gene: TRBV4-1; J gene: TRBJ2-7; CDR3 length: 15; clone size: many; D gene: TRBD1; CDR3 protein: CASSQPRDRGFEQYF; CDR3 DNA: TGCGCCAGCAGCCAACCCCGGGACAGGGGGTTTGAGCAGTACTTC
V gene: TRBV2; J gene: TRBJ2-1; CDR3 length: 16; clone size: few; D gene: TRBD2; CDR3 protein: CASSEIREVVPNEQFF; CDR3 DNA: TGTGCCAGCAGTGAAATTCGGGAGGTGGTTCCCAATGAGCAGTTCTTC
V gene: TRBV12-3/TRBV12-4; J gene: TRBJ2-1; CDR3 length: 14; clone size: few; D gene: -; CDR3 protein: CASTQSVAHNEQFF; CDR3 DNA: TGTGCCAGCACTCAGTCGGTAGCTCACAATGAGCAGTTCTTC
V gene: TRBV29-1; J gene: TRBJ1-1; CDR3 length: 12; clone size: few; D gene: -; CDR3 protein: CSVAEAGTEAFF; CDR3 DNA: TGCAGCGTCGCGGAGGCTGGCACTGAAGCTTTCTTT